The 11 T cell receptor beta chains reported below all come from one sample, sequenced in a study of shared clonotypes between healthy human individuals. The protocol was immunoSEQ multiplex PCR, while the TCRdb copy is restricted to in-frame clones and leaves out a portion. Of approximately 2,000,000 clones in the sample, just under 95% were seen once. The naive CD8 fraction comprised CD45RO-negative cells positively selected for CCR7 and excluded terminally differentiated effector memory CD45RA+ cells. Sequencing was done on a sample of naive CD8+ T cells from PBMCs. The source of these receptors is a man between 18 and 29 years old in good health. Some clones in this sample may be carry-over from other donors' samples.

This clone has more than one count but fewer than ten. The V call is TRBV29-1, the J call TRBJ1-1; D uncertain. V was cut by 4 bases and J by 5 bases, with 11 bases left in between. The CDR3 length is 12 residues. Germline loops: CDR1 SQVTM, CDR2 ANQGSEA. The CDR3 region is CSVGYEGTEAFF. CDR3 DNA: TGCAGCGTTGGCTACGAGGGAACTGAAGCTTTCTTT. The whole variable domain, filled in from reference TRBV29-1 and TRBJ1-1, reads SAVISQKPSRDICQRGTSLTIQCQVDSQVTMMFWYRQQPGQSLTLIATANQGSEATYESGFVIDKFPISRPNLTFSTLTVSNMSPEDSSIYLCSVGYEGTEAFFGQGTRLTVV.

The chain recombines TRBV5-1 with TRBJ1-3, with D hard to call. The ends were cut back, 5 bases at V and 3 bases at J, with 12 bases in the middle. This CDR3 region has 14 residues. Looked up from germline, CDR1 is SGHRS and CDR2 is YFSETQ. The CDR3 here is CASRALEGGNTIYF. In nucleotides, the CDR3 is TGCGCCAGCAGGGCTCTGGAAGGTGGAAACACCATATATTTT.

V and J are TRBV19 and TRBJ1-2; 7 nucleotides align to TRBD1. Germline assignment: CDR1 LNHDA and CDR2 SQIVND (reference sequence). The J segment lost 3 bases and the V segment lost 5 bases, leaving 9 bases of the junction unmatched. The CDR3 covers 15 residues. The CDR3 bases are TGTGCCAGTAGTTTTCCGAGACAGGGCGACTATGGCTACACCTTC. Its translation: CASSFPRQGDYGYTF.

V usage is TRBV7-6 and J usage is TRBJ2-3, with D uncertain. The CDR3 has 13 residues. The V gene's germline CDR1 is SGHVS and CDR2 FNYEAQ. V was trimmed by 3 bases and J by 5 bases, leaving 9 bases between them. Written as DNA, the CDR3 is TGTGCCAGCAGCTTGGAAAGGGAAGATACGCAGTATTTT. Translating it yields CASSLEREDTQYF.

J is TRBJ2-7 and V is TRBV5-1; D uncertain. This CDR3 is 14 amino acids long. Germline values: CDR1 SGHRS, CDR2 YFSETQ. V was shortened by 4 bases and J by 3 bases, with 14 bases between the two germline ends. The CDR3 here is CASSPAGAHYEQYF. Written as DNA, the CDR3 is TGCGCCAGCAGCCCCGCCGGAGCACACTACGAGCAGTACTTC.

The genes are TRBV7-2 and TRBJ2-2; possible D gene TRBD2, 6 bases. Trimming took 1 base from V and 6 from J, leaving 15 bases between them. Germline loops: CDR1 SGHTA, CDR2 FQGNSA. CDR3 length: 16 residues. The CDR3 loop is CASSLGPGGFPGELFF. The DNA of the CDR3 is TGTGCCAGCAGCTTAGGCCCTGGAGGGTTCCCCGGGGAGCTGTTTTTT.

V and J are TRBV27 and TRBJ2-6, with TRBD2 as a possible D gene (5 bases). There are 14 residues in the CDR3. V lost 7 bases, J lost 2 bases, and 9 bases lay in between. The V gene's germline CDR1 is MNHEY and CDR2 SMNVEV (reference sequence). The CDR3, as DNA: TGTGCCAGCAAGAAGGGAGCTGGGGCCAACGTCCTGACTTTC. This codes for CASKKGAGANVLTF.

J is TRBJ2-7 and V is TRBV19, with 9 bases lining up with TRBD1. The J segment lost 6 bases and the V segment lost 6 bases, leaving 9 bases of the junction unmatched. The CDR3 covers 14 residues. The germline CDR1 and CDR2 sequences are LNHDA and SQIVND (reference sequence). CDR3 nucleotides: TGTGCCAGTAGCTTCTCGGACAGGGGAATCGAGCAGTACTTC. This sequence encodes CASSFSDRGIEQYF.

The chain is built from TRBV10-1 and TRBJ2-5; 7 bases align to TRBD2. V shed 0 bases, J shed 4 bases, and the junction held 11 bases outside the gene matches. This CDR3 has 17 amino acids. CDR1 is WNHNN, CDR2 SYGVQD, per germline (reference sequence). Here the CDR3 reads CASSESGGWRERETQYF. As DNA, the CDR3 is TGCGCCAGCAGTGAGTCTGGTGGGTGGCGGGAGCGAGAGACCCAGTACTTC.

V is TRBV28 and J is TRBJ2-7; D not resolved. From germline, CDR1 is MDHEN and CDR2 SYDVKM. With 8 bases removed from V and 3 bases from J, the gap between germline ends came to 8 bases. The CDR3 contains 11 residues. This CDR3 reads CASVYGYEQYF. The CDR3 DNA sequence: TGTGCCAGCGTCTACGGCTACGAGCAGTACTTC.

This chain connects TRBV4-3 to TRBJ2-1; D call uncertain. V was clipped by 0 bases and J by 5 bases, with 5 bases between them. From germline, CDR1 is LGHNA and CDR2 YSLEER. This CDR3 contains 13 residues. The CDR3 reads CASSQDRDNEQFF. CDR3 coding DNA: TGCGCCAGCAGCCAAGATCGGGACAATGAGCAGTTCTTC.